This T cell receptor beta chain was recorded in a study of T-cell reconstitution after alpha-beta-depleted transplantation in children. Regarding the study as a whole: Several hundred expanded graft clones reportedly gave rise to the alpha-beta T cells present about two months after transplant. Surviving thymic progenitors and recipient T cells were the source of high TCRbeta diversity at day 60 in some patients.

This clonotype was counted only a few times. What it recognizes is unknown. CDR3 length: 9 residues. Germline V CDR1 and CDR2: MGHRA, YSYEKL. Preparation of the TCRbeta library involved a method that used unique molecular identifiers. One entry per CDR3 protein, called by TCRdb with MiXCR from the PCR reads. This sample yields some 440,000 distinct CDR3 sequences, of which about 16% are seen a single time; less than 30% belongs to the top ten. The chain combines TRBV4-1 with TRBJ1-2; D call uncertain. The clonotype was recovered from a boy in the first two years of life who had a stem cell transplant for Wiskott-Aldrich syndrome, so the T cells may come from the graft donor. The specimen was PBMCs, mostly from graft donor cells, collected 360 days after TCRalphabeta/CD19-depleted stem cell transplant. CDR3 sequence (DNA): TGCGGTCGTGGGGATGGCTACACCTTC. Amino acids: CGRGDGYTF.